This TCR beta chain was documented in a study of T cells in Graves' hyperthyroidism and ophthalmopathy. Study-level results: Peripheral blood also featured most of the thyroid clonotypes expanded above 0.001. The model predicted ophthalmopathy a median approximately 6.3 months before onset.

This clonotype appeared a single time. Its target is unknown. RNA transcripts gave rise to amplified TCR beta CDR3 regions. Primed by the HTBI set, a first-round RT-PCR was run on the TCR CDR3. Each CDR3 protein is one row after TCRdb ran MiXCR on the multiplex PCR reads. Of roughly 500,000 distinct CDR3 sequences listed, roughly 23% were seen once; the top ten hold about half. The CDR3 totals 14 residues. Between the trimmed V and J ends, which lost 2 bases and 6 bases, there was a span of 12 bases. CDR1 and CDR2 (germline): SGHDT, YYEEEE. The clonotype was recovered from a woman aged 70-85 years with Graves' ophthalmopathy. The rearrangement joins TRBV5-6 to TRBJ2-1, with D maybe TRBD1 (5 bases). Sequencing was done on a sample of blood. The CDR3 region has the DNA TGTGCCAGCAGCTTAGGGGCAGCTTTCAATGAGCAGTTCTTC. Encoded protein: CASSLGAAFNEQFF.